This T cell receptor beta chain stems from a study of cytomegalovirus exposure and HLA in healthy donors. Study-wide points: For TCR beta chains, V- and J-gene trimming was later linked to a missense DCLRE1C variant.

On this clone: The antigen remains unidentified.

Primers: 60 Vbeta forward and 13 Jbeta reverse. Clones were sequenced by immunoSEQ multiplex PCR, and TCRdb holds only the in-frame ones, with some missing. The sample contains approximately 140,000 clones, less than 85% of which appear only once. The CDR3 is 17 amino acids. The V gene lost 0 bases and the J gene lost 4 bases, with 18 bases spanning the gap. Germline loops: CDR1 GTSNPN, CDR2 SVGIG (reference sequence). This receptor was identified in a middle-aged man in good health and CMV-seropositive. V usage is TRBV30 and J usage is TRBJ2-2, with D possibly TRBD1 on 6 matching bases. Sequencing input: PBMCs. The CDR3 is CAWSVPWTDTPTGELFF. The CDR3, as DNA: TGTGCCTGGAGTGTACCGTGGACAGATACACCCACCGGGGAGCTGTTTTTT.